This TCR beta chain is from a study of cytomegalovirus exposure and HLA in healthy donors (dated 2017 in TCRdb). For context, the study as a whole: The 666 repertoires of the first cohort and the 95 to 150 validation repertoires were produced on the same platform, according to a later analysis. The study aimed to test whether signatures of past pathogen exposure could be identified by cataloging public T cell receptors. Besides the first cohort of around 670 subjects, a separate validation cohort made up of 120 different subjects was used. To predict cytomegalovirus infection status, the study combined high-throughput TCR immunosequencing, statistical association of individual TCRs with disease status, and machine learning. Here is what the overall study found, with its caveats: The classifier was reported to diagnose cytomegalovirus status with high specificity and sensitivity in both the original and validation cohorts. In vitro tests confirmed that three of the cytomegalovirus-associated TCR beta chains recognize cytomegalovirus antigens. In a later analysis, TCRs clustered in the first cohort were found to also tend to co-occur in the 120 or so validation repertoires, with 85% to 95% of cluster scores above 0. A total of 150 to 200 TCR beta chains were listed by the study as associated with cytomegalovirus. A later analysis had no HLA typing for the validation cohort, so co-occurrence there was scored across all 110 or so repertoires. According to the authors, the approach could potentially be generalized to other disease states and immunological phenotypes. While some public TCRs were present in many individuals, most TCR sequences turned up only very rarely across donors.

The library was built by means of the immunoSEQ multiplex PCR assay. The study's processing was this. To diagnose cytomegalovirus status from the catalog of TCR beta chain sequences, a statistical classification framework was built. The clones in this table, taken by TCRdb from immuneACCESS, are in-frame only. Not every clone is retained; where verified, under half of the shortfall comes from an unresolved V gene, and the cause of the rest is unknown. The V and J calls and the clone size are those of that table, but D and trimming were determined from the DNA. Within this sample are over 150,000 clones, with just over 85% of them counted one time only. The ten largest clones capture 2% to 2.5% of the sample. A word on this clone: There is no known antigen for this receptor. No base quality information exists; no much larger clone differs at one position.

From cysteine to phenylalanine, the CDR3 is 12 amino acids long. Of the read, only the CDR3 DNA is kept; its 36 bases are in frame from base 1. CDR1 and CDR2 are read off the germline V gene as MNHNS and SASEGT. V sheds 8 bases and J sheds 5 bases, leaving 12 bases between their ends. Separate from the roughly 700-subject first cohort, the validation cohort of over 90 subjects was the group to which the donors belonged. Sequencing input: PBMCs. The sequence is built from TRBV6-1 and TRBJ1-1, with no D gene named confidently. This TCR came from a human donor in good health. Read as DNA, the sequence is TGTGCCAGCTTGGGAGGGAAGACTGAAGCTTTCTTT. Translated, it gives CASLGGKTEAFF.